This T cell receptor (beta chain) is from a study of OX40 agonist ivuxolimab in advanced cancers. Overall study: The patients' treatment was ivuxolimab, an agonistic anti-OX40 (CD134) antibody. Three patients, one with hepatocellular carcinoma and two with cutaneous melanoma, responded partially. Findings of the study overall: CD8+ T cells showed, on average, more clonal expansion than CD4+ cells.

Blood sampling took place at baseline, cycle 4 day 1, and cycle 7 day 1. As to this clone: Antigen unknown.

The CDR3 contains 14 residues. Germline V CDR1 and CDR2: SGHRS, YFSETQ. V lost 0 bases and J lost 4, with 7 bases in between. Profiling relied on immunoSEQ multiplex PCR, and the TCRdb table lists in-frame clones only, not all of them. The sample consists of roughly 69,000 clones, 91% of them appearing once. The V and J genes are TRBV5-1 and TRBJ1-4; D remains unclear. The sample in question was CD4+ or CD8+ T cells sorted from blood, obtained in a trial of the OX40 agonist ivuxolimab. The sequence derives from an adult with an advanced solid tumor such as melanoma, head and neck, liver or kidney cancer. The CDR3 DNA sequence: TGCGCCAGCAGCTTGGGTGGCAGTAATGAAAAACTGTTTTTT. Encoded protein: CASSLGGSNEKLFF.